This T cell receptor (beta chain) was sequenced for a study of blood T cell repertoires in COVID-19. Turning to the study itself: Sites in the United States, Italy and Spain provided acute and convalescent COVID-19 samples.

The authors' processing: The assay estimated nucleated cells by amplifying reference gene primers. The table came from immunoSEQ multiplex PCR; TCRdb's copy has only in-frame clones and leaves some out. V and J calls and clone size are copied from that table; D and trimming were computed from the DNA. The table has around 170,000 clones, around three quarters seen once. The length of the CDR3 is 17 residues. Per germline, CDR1 SEHNR and CDR2 FQNEAQ (reference sequence). The V gene end was trimmed by 5 bases and the J gene end by 0 bases; junction bases not matched to a gene: 11. The chain uses TRBV7-9 and TRBJ2-3; 7 nucleotides match TRBD2. This sequence originates from an older man with active or convalescent COVID-19. The sample was peripheral blood. CDR3 coding DNA: TGTGCCAGCAGCCCGACGGGTCGGCGGGGGAGCACAGATACGCAGTATTTT. Encoded protein: CASSPTGRRGSTDTQYF.